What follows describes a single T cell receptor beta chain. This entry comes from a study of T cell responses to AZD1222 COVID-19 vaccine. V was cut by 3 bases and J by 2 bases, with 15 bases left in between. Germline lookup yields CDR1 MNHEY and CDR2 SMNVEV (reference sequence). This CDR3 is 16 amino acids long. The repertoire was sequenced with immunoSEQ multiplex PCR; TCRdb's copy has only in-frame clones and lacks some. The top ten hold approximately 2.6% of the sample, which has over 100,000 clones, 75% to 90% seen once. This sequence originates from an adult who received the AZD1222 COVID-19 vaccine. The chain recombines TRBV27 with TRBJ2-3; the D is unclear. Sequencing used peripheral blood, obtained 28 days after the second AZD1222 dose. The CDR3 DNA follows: TGTGCCAGCAGTTTCAACGGACCGAGCTTCACAGATACGCAGTATTTT. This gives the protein CASSFNGPSFTDTQYF.